Below are 18 T cell receptor beta chains sequenced from a single sample in a study of breast tumors, draining lymph nodes, adjacent tissues. A single record per CDR3 protein comes from TCRdb applying MiXCR to the multiplex PCR reads. This sample has approximately 250,000 distinct CDR3 sequences, with 30% to 35% found just once. The lymph nodes were axillary draining lymph nodes from breast cancer patients. The sample was axillary lymph node tissue. Source of these receptors: a female donor with breast cancer. Some clones in this sample may be carry-over from other donors' samples.

This chain links TRBV10-2 with TRBJ1-2, with D maybe TRBD1 (6 bases). V was pared by 4 bases and J by 0 bases, with 12 bases between. The CDR3 has 15 residues. In germline, CDR1 is WSHSY, CDR2 SAAADI. CDR3 in amino acids: CASSGFGQTNYGYTF. Written as DNA, the CDR3 is TGCGCCAGCAGTGGATTTGGACAGACTAACTATGGCTACACCTTC.

A remark on this clonotype: A single base separates this from a much larger clone, so it may be a read error. The chain is built from TRBV6-6 and TRBJ2-3, with 8 bases that match TRBD2. Germline-derived CDR1 and CDR2 are MNHNY and SVGAGI (reference sequence). The length of the CDR3 is 18 residues. The V segment lost 7 bases and the J segment 0 bases; nucleotides outside the gene matches: 15. The CDR3 sequence: CASNDRRGAVASTDTQYF. The CDR3 region has the DNA TGTGCCAGCAACGACCGGCGGGGGGCCGTCGCTAGCACAGATACGCAGTATTTT.

This clonotype was counted many times. The V call is TRBV6-6, the J call TRBJ2-1, with unresolved D. The CDR3 has 13 amino acids. V dropped 5 bases and J dropped 4 bases, with 9 bases sitting between them. Germline-derived CDR1 and CDR2 are MNHNY and SVGAGI (reference sequence). The chain's CDR3 is CASSRTVYNEQFF. The CDR3 DNA follows: TGTGCCAGCAGTAGGACGGTTTACAATGAGCAGTTCTTC.

This clonotype was seen many times. V gene TRBV7-3 combines with J gene TRBJ2-3, with D uncertain. Germline V lookup: CDR1 SGHTA, CDR2 FQGTGA. Trimming stripped 4 bases from V and 6 bases from J, with 11 bases between. The CDR3 is made up of 13 amino acids. CDR3 sequence (DNA): TGTGCCAGCAGCTCATATCGGTTGGATACGCAGTATTTT. Translated, it gives CASSSYRLDTQYF.

This clonotype was counted many times. This chain links TRBV20-1 with TRBJ2-7, with D possibly TRBD2 on 6 matching bases. Germline-derived CDR1 and CDR2 are DFQATT and SNEGSKA (reference sequence). The CDR3 contains 13 residues. Trimming stripped 3 bases from V and 7 bases from J, with 16 bases between. The CDR3 sequence is CSARGGLVGEQYF. The CDR3 DNA follows: TGCAGTGCTAGGGGGGGTCTTGTAGGTGAGCAGTACTTC.

This clonotype showed up just a few times. The rearrangement uses TRBV28 and TRBJ2-1, with D maybe TRBD2 (5 bases). The CDR3 has 15 residues. CDR1 and CDR2 from the germline V gene are MDHEN and SYDVKM. Trimming removed 3 bases at V and 0 bases at J, with 9 bases between. CDR3 coding DNA: TGTGCCAGCAGTTTCTACGGGAACTCCTACAATGAGCAGTTCTTC. Amino acid sequence: CASSFYGNSYNEQFF.

This clonotype was seen many times. J is TRBJ1-5 and V is TRBV12-3 or TRBV12-4, with 12 bases matching TRBD1. The CDR3 is made up of 15 amino acids. The V segment lost 8 bases and the J segment 2 bases; nucleotides outside the gene matches: 4. In nucleotides, the CDR3 is TGTGCCAGCGGGACAGGGGGCTTTGGCAATCAGCCCCAGCATTTT. Translated, it gives CASGTGGFGNQPQHF.

This clonotype was seen ten or more times. DNA of the CDR3: TGTGCCAGCAGCTTAGGGCCCCATTACACTGAAGCTTTCTTT. It translates to CASSLGPHYTEAFF. The chain joins TRBV11-2 to TRBJ1-1, with D hard to call. Trimming stripped 1 base from V and 3 bases from J, with 9 bases between. From germline, CDR1 is SGHAT and CDR2 FQNNGV. The CDR3 spans 14 residues.

Points on this clonotype: A much larger clonotype is one base distant, so this may be a read error. The chain joins TRBV2 to TRBJ2-3; 9 bases agree with TRBD2. Germline CDR1 SNHLY, CDR2 FYNNEI. The CDR3 totals 17 residues. CDR3 in DNA: TGTGCCGGCAGTGCGGGTAGCGGGAGTATGCGGGCGGATACGCAGTATTTT. Protein sequence: CAGSAGSGSMRADTQYF.

The J gene is TRBJ2-6, the V gene TRBV7-9; D unclear. This CDR3 has 13 residues. V was cut by 3 bases and J by 4 bases, with 4 bases left in between. Germline CDR1 SEHNR, CDR2 FQNEAQ (reference sequence). DNA of the CDR3: TGTGCCAGCAGCTTCCCGGGGGCCAACGTCCTGACTTTC. This encodes CASSFPGANVLTF.

This clonotype was recorded many times. The CDR3, as DNA: TGTGCCAGCAGCCCGCCTGGGGGAAACGAGCAGTACTTC. This translates into CASSPPGGNEQYF. V and J are TRBV11-3 and TRBJ2-7; D is perhaps TRBD1 or TRBD2 (5 bases each). Germline values: CDR1 SGHNT, CDR2 YENEEA. The V end was cut by 5 bases, the J end by 5 bases, with 13 bases between. This CDR3 has 13 residues.

This clonotype was counted at least ten times. This sequence joins TRBV7-2 and TRBJ1-3, with a tentative D call TRBD1 (5 bases). Trimming cost V 5 bases and J 0 bases, with 17 bases left between them. Germline lookup yields CDR1 SGHTA and CDR2 FQGNSA. This CDR3 has 17 residues. The CDR3 sequence: CASSPVSGAGSGNTIYF. CDR3 nucleotides: TGTGCCAGCAGCCCAGTCAGTGGGGCCGGCTCTGGAAACACCATATATTTT. Variable domain in full (rest from reference TRBV7-2 and TRBJ1-3): GAGVSQSPSNKVTEKGKDVELRCDPISGHTALYWYRQSLGQGLEFLIYFQGNSAPDKSGLPSDRFSAERTGGSVSTLTIQRTQQEDSAVYLCASSPVSGAGSGNTIYFGEGSWLTVV.

This clonotype was seen a few times. A single base separates this from a much larger clone, so it may be a read error. V usage is TRBV5-4 and J usage is TRBJ2-3; D may be TRBD2 (5 bases). This CDR3 comprises 15 residues. V was cut by 6 bases and J by 3 bases, with 17 bases left in between. Germline CDR1 and CDR2: SGHNT and YYREEE (reference sequence). CDR3 DNA sequence: TGTGCCAGCAACCTAGAAGCGGCGAAAACAGATACGCAGTATTTT. Translating it yields CASNLEAAKTDTQYF.

This clonotype was seen once. The gene calls are TRBV2 and TRBJ2-1; 10 positions match TRBD2. This CDR3 is built from 21 residues. Looked up from germline, CDR1 is SNHLY and CDR2 is FYNNEI. V was clipped by 2 bases and J by 7 bases; unmatched bases: 23. CDR3 DNA sequence: TGTGCCAGCAGTGAAACCGCGACAGGGGTGGGTTCACTAGCGGGAATGAATGAGCAGTTCTTC. It encodes CASSETATGVGSLAGMNEQFF. The variable domain in full, with the rest retrieved from reference TRBV2 and TRBJ2-1, is EPEVTQTPSHQVTQMGQEVILRCVPISNHLYFYWYRQILGQKVEFLVSFYNNEISEKSEIFDDQFSVERPDGSNFTLKIRSTKLEDSAMYFCASSETATGVGSLAGMNEQFFGPGTRLTVL.

This clonotype was detected many times. The chain joins TRBV5-6 to TRBJ2-5; no firm D call. Germline V gene data show CDR1 as SGHDT and CDR2 as YYEEEE. The germline V and J ends were trimmed by 0 bases and 7 bases, with 4 bases remaining between them. This CDR3 spans 11 amino acids. CDR3 in amino acids: CASSLARTQYF. CDR3 DNA sequence: TGTGCCAGCAGCTTGGCGCGGACCCAGTACTTC.

Concerning this clonotype itself: Mismatch with germline at one junction end may stem from a read error. V gene TRBV6-1 combines with J gene TRBJ2-3; tentatively, D is TRBD1 (5 bases). The CDR3 has 12 residues. Germline lookup yields CDR1 MNHNS and CDR2 SASEGT. This chain's CDR3 is CASQMGRALPDF. The CDR3 DNA is TGTGCCAGCCAGATGGGCAGGGCCCTCCCCGATTTT.

Ten or more counts support this clonotype. J is TRBJ1-2 and V is TRBV18, with 11 bases identical to TRBD1. In germline, CDR1 is KGHSH, CDR2 LQKENI. The CDR3 has 15 amino acids. The V segment lost 3 bases and the J segment 7 bases; nucleotides outside the gene matches: 7. This chain's CDR3 is CASSPPDRGHGGYTF. The CDR3 coding sequence is TGTGCCAGCTCACCTCCGGACAGGGGGCACGGTGGCTACACCTTC.

This clonotype was counted once. The CDR3 region is CARRLAGHYGYTF. The CDR3 coding sequence is TGTGCCAGAAGACTAGCGGGACACTATGGCTACACCTTC. This chain connects TRBV6-5 to TRBJ1-2, with D perhaps TRBD1 (5 bases). V lost 9 bases to trimming and J lost 3 bases, with 14 bases between them. From germline, CDR1 is MNHEY and CDR2 SVGAGI. This CDR3 comprises 13 residues.